This T cell receptor (beta chain) was retrieved from a study of shared clonotypes between healthy human individuals. General observations from the study: Genetic and exposure-history diversity was limited by the few donors.

TCRdb keeps only in-frame clones here, not all; method: immunoSEQ multiplex PCR. The sample has approximately 1.9 million clones; over 85% are singletons. Looked up from germline, CDR1 is LNHDA and CDR2 is SQIVND (reference sequence). This CDR3 region has 11 residues. V gave up 5 bases and J gave up 4 bases, with 2 bases separating them. Selected positively for CCR7 and CD45RO-negative, naive CD8 cells excluded terminally differentiated effector memory CD45RA+ cells. As concerns this clone: Its antigen is not identified.

The source of this sequence is a young man in good health. Some clones in this sample may be carry-over from other donors' samples. V gene TRBV19 combines with J gene TRBJ2-2; D is unresolved. Sequenced sample: naive CD8+ T cells from PBMCs. The CDR3 DNA is TGTGCCAGTAGTTTCACCGGGGAGCTGTTTTTT. It encodes CASSFTGELFF.